Listed here is a single TCR beta chain. Its matching antigen is unknown. Assay: immunoSEQ multiplex PCR; the TCRdb copy retains only in-frame clones and omits some. There are 150,000 or so clones in the sample; about 90% occur only once, and 1.1% lies in the top ten. This sample is part of a study of T cell responses to AZD1222 COVID-19 vaccine. Study results and caveats: The donor cohort was predominantly white British with a female majority, and clonal diversity may have been underestimated.

Sequenced material: peripheral blood, taken 28 days after the second AZD1222 dose. The sequence was obtained from an adult who received the AZD1222 COVID-19 vaccine.

In DNA, the CDR3 is TGCAGCGGCCCGCATGAGCCGCGGGGGGCCTCGACTTACAATGAGCAGTTCTTC. Protein product: CSGPHEPRGASTYNEQFF. The chain joins TRBV29-1 to TRBJ2-1; 8 bases map to TRBD2. Germline CDR1 SQVTM, CDR2 ANQGSEA. V shed 7 bases and J 4 bases; nucleotides not matched to a gene: 21. This CDR3 is built from 18 residues.